This is a list of T cell receptor beta chains from one sample in a study of blood T cell repertoires in COVID-19. The table came from immunoSEQ multiplex PCR; TCRdb's copy has only in-frame clones and leaves some out. The table shows a few hundred thousand clones, with 70% to 90% occurring only once. The source material was peripheral blood. The receptor source for this set is a woman aged 50 to 60 with COVID-19, enrolled during active disease. Both conserved end residues are trimmed from each CDR3. Fields, in order: CDR3 protein, J gene, V gene.

cdr3_aa: AWRELAGEPVRQY
j_call: TRBJ2-3
v_call: TRBV30

cdr3_aa: ASRGAGSGANVLT
j_call: TRBJ2-6
v_call: TRBV19

cdr3_aa: ASSPFGQGATGELF
j_call: TRBJ2-2
v_call: TRBV11-3

cdr3_aa: ASSYSSGTSRYEQY
j_call: TRBJ2-7
v_call: TRBV6-5

cdr3_aa: ASSFTGLAGVEQY
j_call: TRBJ2-7
v_call: TRBV7-9

cdr3_aa: ASSYGATAYNEQF
j_call: TRBJ2-1
v_call: TRBV7-7

cdr3_aa: ASSATGTGDFGYT
j_call: TRBJ1-2
v_call: TRBV21-1

cdr3_aa: ASSLGMGGTQETQY
j_call: TRBJ2-5
v_call: TRBV5-1

cdr3_aa: ASSLGGTVGDTQY
j_call: TRBJ2-3
v_call: TRBV27

cdr3_aa: SPTRLGGNEQY
j_call: TRBJ2-7
v_call: TRBV29-1

cdr3_aa: AWERGEGRKF
j_call: TRBJ2-1
v_call: TRBV30

cdr3_aa: ASSYGRDGHNEQF
j_call: TRBJ2-1
v_call: TRBV6-5

cdr3_aa: AWLLRDRALNEQF
j_call: TRBJ2-1
v_call: TRBV30

cdr3_aa: ASSDSKFPGEQF
j_call: TRBJ2-1
v_call: TRBV6-4